This T cell receptor beta chain was retrieved from a study of OX40 agonist ivuxolimab in advanced cancers. Study summary: The dose-escalation cohort was approximately 81% male, with a mean age of approximately 61 years, ranging roughly 20 to 90. Study results and caveats: CD8+ T cells were the subset that, on average, had more expanded clones than CD4+. The CD4+ and CD8+ T cells in the blood had expanded clonally by week 6 at 0.1 to 3.0 mg/kg.

Autoimmune disease history or systemic immunosuppression led to patient exclusion. Germline lookup yields CDR1 SGHRS and CDR2 YFSETQ. Trimming took 0 bases from V and 3 from J, leaving 9 bases between them. The CDR3 length is 15 residues. Only in-frame clones appear in the TCRdb table, and some are missing; sequencing was by immunoSEQ multiplex PCR. This table holds 90,000 to 100,000 clones, 88% found once. Turning to this clone: Antigen specificity is unknown.

The sample consisted of CD4+ or CD8+ T cells sorted from blood, taken in a trial of the OX40 agonist ivuxolimab. This TCR was recovered from an adult with an advanced solid tumor such as melanoma, head and neck, liver or kidney cancer. The rearrangement joins TRBV5-1 to TRBJ1-4; tentative D call: TRBD1 (6 bases). This chain's CDR3 is CASSLEGGANEKLFF. The DNA for the CDR3 is TGCGCCAGCAGCTTGGAAGGGGGTGCTAATGAAAAACTGTTTTTT.